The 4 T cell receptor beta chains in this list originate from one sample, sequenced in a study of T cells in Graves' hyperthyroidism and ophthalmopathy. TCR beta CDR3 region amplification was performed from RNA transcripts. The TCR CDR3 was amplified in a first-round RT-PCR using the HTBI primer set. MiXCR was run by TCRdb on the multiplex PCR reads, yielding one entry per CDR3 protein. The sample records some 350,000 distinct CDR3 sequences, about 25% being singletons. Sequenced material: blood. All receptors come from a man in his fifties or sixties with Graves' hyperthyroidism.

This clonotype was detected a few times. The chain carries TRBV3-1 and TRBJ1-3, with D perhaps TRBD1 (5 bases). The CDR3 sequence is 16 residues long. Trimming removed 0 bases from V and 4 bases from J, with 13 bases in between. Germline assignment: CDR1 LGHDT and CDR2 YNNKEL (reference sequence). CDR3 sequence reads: CASSQDGGGTGNTIYF. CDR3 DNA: TGTGCCAGCAGCCAAGATGGGGGGGGAACCGGAAACACCATATATTTT. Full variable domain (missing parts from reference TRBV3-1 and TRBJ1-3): DTAVSQTPKYLVTQMGNDKSIKCEQNLGHDTMYWYKQDSKKFLKIMFSYNNKELIINETVPNRFSPKSPDKAHLNLHINSLELGDSAVYFCASSQDGGGTGNTIYFGEGSWLTVV.

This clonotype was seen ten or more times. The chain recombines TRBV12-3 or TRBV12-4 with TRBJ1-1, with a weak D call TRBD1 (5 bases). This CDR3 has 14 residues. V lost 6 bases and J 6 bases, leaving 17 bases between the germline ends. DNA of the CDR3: TGTGCCAGCAGCGACGGACACCGTCGGGCTGAAGCTTTCTTT. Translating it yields CASSDGHRRAEAFF.

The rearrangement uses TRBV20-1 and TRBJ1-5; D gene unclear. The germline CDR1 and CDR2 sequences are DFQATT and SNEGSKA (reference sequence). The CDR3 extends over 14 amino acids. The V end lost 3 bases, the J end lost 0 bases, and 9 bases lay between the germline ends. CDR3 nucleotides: TGCAGTGCTAGGGATACGGGTAGCAATCAGCCCCAGCATTTT. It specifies CSARDTGSNQPQHF.

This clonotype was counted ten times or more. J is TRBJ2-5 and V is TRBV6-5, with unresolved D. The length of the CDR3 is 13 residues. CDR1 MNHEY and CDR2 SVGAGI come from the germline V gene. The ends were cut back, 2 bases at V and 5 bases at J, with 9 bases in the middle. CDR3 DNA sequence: TGTGCCAGCAGTTACAAGGGTTGGGAGACCCAGTACTTC. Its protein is CASSYKGWETQYF.